The clone carrying this T cell receptor beta chain turned up a few times. Its specificity is unknown. The CDR3 sequence is 15 residues long. Looked up from germline, CDR1 is LNHDA and CDR2 is SQIVND (reference sequence). V lost 3 bases, J lost 7 bases, and 6 bases stayed unmatched. Libraries were prepared by immunoSEQ multiplex PCR; TCRdb keeps only in-frame clonotypes and omits some of them. The sample lists about 42,000 clones, 75% to 85% occurring once. The time point here: week 35, safety follow-up. In the vaccine, a single dose held 300 ug of the mutant IDH1 20-mer peptide, along with topical imiquimod. Donors had new IDH1-mutant astrocytomas of WHO grade 3 or 4 (ATRX-lost). This sample stems from a study of a mutant IDH1 vaccine in newly diagnosed glioma. Study context: Sex among treated patients split about 60% male, approximately 38% female; mean age was about 40 years. Before enrollment, the patients had been treated with radiotherapy alone, temozolomide alone, or both together. Most of them had received both.

This chain links TRBV19 with TRBJ2-1, with TRBD2 matching 10 bases. This TCR came from a woman between 50 and 59 years old with glioma. The input for sequencing was PBMCs, taken from a glioma patient whose treatment included an IDH1 peptide vaccine. The DNA for the CDR3 is TGTGCCAGTAGTATCGCTAGCGGGGGATGGAATGAGCAGTTCTTC. Protein sequence: CASSIASGGWNEQFF. Using reference TRBV19 and TRBJ2-1 for the parts outside the CDR3, the full variable domain is DGGITQSPKYLFRKEGQNVTLSCEQNLNHDAMYWYRQDPGQGLRLIYYSQIVNDFQKGDIAEGYSVSREKKESFPLTVTSAQKNPTAFYLCASSIASGGWNEQFFGPGTRLTVL.